Presented here are 28 T cell receptor beta chains from one specimen sequenced in a study of beta chain features in type 1 diabetes. The investigators reverse transcribed all of the isolated RNA, so they sequenced expressed TCRB transcripts. TCRdb's copy holds only in-frame clones and misses some; the assay was immunoSEQ multiplex PCR. Among some 200,000 clones listed, under 13% were seen once. The sample taken for sequencing was central memory CD4+ T cells from blood. The receptors come from a man in his late teens or twenties in good health.

This clone was counted only a few times. The V call is TRBV10-3, the J call TRBJ2-5; D could derive from TRBD1 or TRBD2 (5 bases each). The V end was cut by 5 bases, the J end by 5 bases, with 15 bases between. The CDR3 extends over 14 amino acids. Germline V gives CDR1 ENHRY, CDR2 SYGVKD. The CDR3: CAISSGAWGETQYF. The DNA for the CDR3 is TGTGCCATCAGTTCTGGGGCCTGGGGGGAGACCCAGTACTTC.

This clone was counted between two and nine times. The rearrangement links TRBV11-1 to TRBJ1-2; D remains unclear. The length of the CDR3 is 13 residues. V was pared by 2 bases and J by 5 bases, with 9 bases between. Germline lookup yields CDR1 SGHAT and CDR2 FQDESV (reference sequence). The CDR3 here is CASSLRQAYGYTF. DNA of the CDR3: TGTGCCAGCAGCTTACGGCAGGCTTATGGCTACACCTTC.

This clone was detected only a few times. The chain joins TRBV5-4 to TRBJ2-3; D perhaps matches TRBD2 (7 bases). CDR1 and CDR2 (germline): SGHNT, YYREEE (reference sequence). V was clipped by 4 bases and J by 3 bases, with 27 bases between them. This CDR3 region has 19 residues. The CDR3 coding sequence is TGTGCCAGCAGCCCCCCTCCAGGGCGGCGGGGGCTAGGAACAGATACGCAGTATTTT. This translates into CASSPPPGRRGLGTDTQYF. Variable domain in full (rest from reference TRBV5-4 and TRBJ2-3): ETGVTQSPTHLIKTRGQQVTLRCSSQSGHNTVSWYQQALGQGPQFIFQYYREEENGRGNFPPRFSGLQFPNYSSELNVNALELDDSALYLCASSPPPGRRGLGTDTQYFGPGTRLTVL.

This clone was detected a few times. This chain joins TRBV2 and TRBJ2-1; D gene unclear. The V end lost 4 bases, the J end lost 8 bases, and 6 bases lay between the germline ends. This CDR3 is built from 11 residues. Germline CDR1 SNHLY, CDR2 FYNNEI. The CDR3 nucleotides read TGTGCCAGCAGTGTTGAGGATGAGCAGTTCTTC. Translation: CASSVEDEQFF.

The V gene is TRBV15, the J gene TRBJ2-7, with TRBD2 matching 8 bases. The CDR3 covers 15 residues. The germline V gene has CDR1 LNHNV and CDR2 YYDKDF (reference sequence). V shed 3 bases and J 2 bases; nucleotides not matched to a gene: 6. In DNA, the CDR3 is TGTGCCACCAGCAGGGCCGGGACTAGGGCCTACGAGCAGTACTTC. This gives the protein CATSRAGTRAYEQYF.

This clone has a count of ten or more. The chain joins TRBV28 to TRBJ1-5; no firm D call. Trimming removed 1 base from V and 5 bases from J, with 3 bases in between. The germline V gene has CDR1 MDHEN and CDR2 SYDVKM. The CDR3 totals 12 residues. CDR3 nucleotide sequence: TGTGCCAGCAGTTTATTTGATCAGCCCCAGCATTTT. Translated: CASSLFDQPQHF.

This clone was observed a few times. The V and J genes are TRBV6-1 and TRBJ1-2; D uncertain. The CDR3 runs 12 residues. V was cut by 6 bases and J by 4 bases, with 9 bases left in between. The germline V gene encodes CDR1 MNHNS and CDR2 SASEGT. CDR3 bases: TGTGCCAGCAGCGAATTTTCCTATGGCTACACCTTC. This sequence encodes CASSEFSYGYTF.

This clone was found a few times. The chain recombines TRBV30 with TRBJ1-5; D unresolved. There are 14 residues in the CDR3. V was clipped by 4 bases and J by 3 bases, with 13 bases between them. CDR1 and CDR2 from the germline V gene are GTSNPN and SVGIG (reference sequence). This CDR3 is CAWNSGRINQPQHF. As DNA, the CDR3 is TGTGCCTGGAATTCAGGACGGATCAATCAGCCCCAGCATTTT.

The rearrangement uses TRBV29-1 and TRBJ2-5, with 7 bases identical to TRBD1. The germline CDR1 and CDR2 sequences are SQVTM and ANQGSEA. CDR3 length equals 13 residues. Trimming took 3 bases from V and 4 from J; bases not matched to a gene: 5. CDR3 nucleotide sequence: TGCAGCGTTGAGACAGGGTGGGGAGAGACCCAGTACTTC. Its protein is CSVETGWGETQYF. The complete variable domain, with remaining parts taken from reference TRBV29-1 and TRBJ2-5, reads SAVISQKPSRDICQRGTSLTIQCQVDSQVTMMFWYRQQPGQSLTLIATANQGSEATYESGFVIDKFPISRPNLTFSTLTVSNMSPEDSSIYLCSVETGWGETQYFGPGTRLLVL.

J is TRBJ2-1 and V is TRBV10-3, with unresolved D. Germline lookup yields CDR1 ENHRY and CDR2 SYGVKD. The V end lost 8 bases, the J end lost 1 base, and 9 bases lay between the germline ends. The CDR3 covers 13 residues. CDR3 in DNA: TGTGCCATCGGAACGGAGTCCTACAATGAGCAGTTCTTC. Translation gives CAIGTESYNEQFF.

This sequence joins TRBV21-1 and TRBJ2-1; no check of the table's D call, TRBD2, against the DNA was made. TRBV21-1 represents a pseudogene. The CDR3 is made up of 16 amino acids. The CDR3 coding sequence is TGTGCCAGCAGCAAAGGAAGCGGGAGTAAGGGTGAAGAGCAGTTCTTC. Translating it yields CASSKGSGSKGEEQFF.

For this clone: Different DNA sequences within this sample yield the same CDR3. The V call is TRBV4-3, the J call TRBJ1-5, with 8 nucleotides matching TRBD1. CDR1 LGHNA and CDR2 YSLEER come from the germline V gene. The V gene end was trimmed by 0 bases and the J gene end by 3 bases; junction bases not matched to a gene: 1. The CDR3 loop spans 15 amino acids. The CDR3, as DNA: TGCGCCAGCAGCCAAGACAGGGGGCCCAATCAGCCCCAGCATTTT. Translation: CASSQDRGPNQPQHF.

The genes are TRBV5-1 and TRBJ1-1; 10 bases map to TRBD1. CDR1 is SGHRS and CDR2 is YFSETQ in the germline V gene. J gave up 1 base and V 4 bases, and 7 bases lay outside the gene matches. The CDR3 sequence is 16 residues long. The CDR3 DNA follows: TGCGCCAGCAGCACCGGGACAGGGGCTCCGAACACTGAAGCTTTCTTT. It codes for CASSTGTGAPNTEAFF.

This clone was detected a few times. The chain employs TRBV4-1 and TRBJ2-7, with D uncertain. The CDR3 consists of 15 residues. CDR1 and CDR2 from the germline V gene are MGHRA and YSYEKL. V was clipped by 0 bases and J by 3 bases, with 12 bases between them. CDR3 in amino acids: CASSQDVARNYEQYF. For the CDR3, the DNA is TGCGCCAGCAGCCAAGATGTCGCAAGAAACTACGAGCAGTACTTC.

This clone turned up a few times. Other DNA sequences within the sample encode an identical CDR3. V gene TRBV14 combines with J gene TRBJ2-3, with D perhaps matching TRBD1 (5 bases). There are 13 residues in the CDR3. The V and J ends lost 4 bases and 6 bases respectively, with 11 bases between them. Germline loops: CDR1 SGHDN, CDR2 FVKESK. The CDR3 loop reads CASSRGRADTQYF. The CDR3 DNA is TGTGCCAGCAGCCGAGGCAGGGCTGATACGCAGTATTTT. Based on the CDR3 plus reference TRBV14 and TRBJ2-3, the full variable domain is EAGVTQFPSHSVIEKGQTVTLRCDPISGHDNLYWYRRVMGKEIKFLLHFVKESKQDESGMPNNRFLAERTGGTYSTLKVQPAELEDSGVYFCASSRGRADTQYFGPGTRLTVL.

This clone occurred a few times. The chain recombines TRBV5-1 with TRBJ2-1; D not resolved. With 0 bases removed from V and 5 bases from J, the gap between germline ends came to 6 bases. This CDR3 region has 13 residues. Germline loops: CDR1 SGHRS, CDR2 YFSETQ. CDR3 DNA sequence: TGCGCCAGCAGCTTGGATCGGAACAATGAGCAGTTCTTC. Its protein is CASSLDRNNEQFF. Together with reference TRBV5-1 and TRBJ2-1, the CDR3 gives the full variable domain: KAGVTQTPRYLIKTRGQQVTLSCSPISGHRSVSWYQQTPGQGLQFLFEYFSETQRNKGNFPGRFSGRQFSNSRSEMNVSTLELGDSALYLCASSLDRNNEQFFGPGTRLTVL.

This clone was recorded at least ten times. The chain is built from TRBV18 and TRBJ2-7, with D possibly called TRBD1 or TRBD2 (6 bases each). Trimming left V 3 bases short and J 6 bases short, with 15 bases between. In germline, CDR1 is KGHSH, CDR2 LQKENI. The CDR3 totals 14 residues. The CDR3 DNA reads TGTGCCAGCTCACCCACCGTGAAGGGGGGCGAGCAGTACTTC. It yields the protein CASSPTVKGGEQYF.

In this sample, this clone turned up a few times. The chain couples TRBV28 to TRBJ2-1, with 9 bases matching TRBD1. The CDR3 length is 16 residues. With 5 bases clipped from V and 7 bases from J, the junction kept 12 bases outside the gene matches. Looked up from germline, CDR1 is MDHEN and CDR2 is SYDVKM. CDR3 sequence: CASSPTPGQGGNEQFF. The DNA of the CDR3 is TGTGCCAGCAGTCCCACACCGGGACAGGGTGGTAATGAGCAGTTCTTC.

The gene calls are TRBV7-2 and TRBJ2-7; D gene uncertain. The CDR3 is 13 amino acids. The germline gives CDR1 SGHTA, CDR2 FQGNSA. The ends were cut back, 0 bases at V and 6 bases at J, with 9 bases in the middle. The CDR3 spells CASSLASGSEQYF. In DNA form, the CDR3 reads TGTGCCAGCAGCTTAGCGTCCGGATCCGAGCAGTACTTC. The full variable domain, in which reference TRBV7-2 and TRBJ2-7 provide the parts outside the CDR3, is GAGVSQSPSNKVTEKGKDVELRCDPISGHTALYWYRQSLGQGLEFLIYFQGNSAPDKSGLPSDRFSAERTGGSVSTLTIQRTQQEDSAVYLCASSLASGSEQYFGPGTRLTVT.

In this sample, this clone turned up many times. This rearrangement joins TRBV23-1 to TRBJ2-1; 7 bases line up with TRBD1. TRBV23-1 is recorded as an ORF, its role being uncertain. The CDR3 spans 15 residues. V lost 0 bases to trimming and J lost 8 bases; unmatched junction nucleotides: 7. The CDR3 loop reads CASSQSERQGHEQFF. For the CDR3, the DNA is TGCGCCAGCAGTCAATCGGAGAGACAGGGCCATGAGCAGTTCTTC.

The V and J genes are TRBV27 and TRBJ2-7; 7 nucleotides align to TRBD1. The V and J ends lost 5 bases and 0 bases, in that order; junction bases with no gene match: 4. CDR1 MNHEY and CDR2 SMNVEV come from the germline V gene (reference sequence). CDR3 size: 14 residues. The CDR3 is CASSSRGSSYEQYF. In DNA, the CDR3 is TGTGCCAGCAGTAGCAGGGGGAGCTCCTACGAGCAGTACTTC.

In this sample, this clone turned up a few times. The chain is built from TRBV30 and TRBJ2-7; D not certain. The germline V gene encodes CDR1 GTSNPN and CDR2 SVGIG (reference sequence). Deletions cut 0 bases from V and 7 bases from J, with 10 bases between. The CDR3 totals 12 residues. This CDR3 reads CAWSVFRREQYF. CDR3 nucleotide sequence: TGTGCCTGGAGTGTTTTCAGGCGGGAGCAGTACTTC.

This clone was seen more than once but under ten times. This chain links TRBV29-1 with TRBJ2-3, with 9 positions matching TRBD2. With 6 bases clipped from V and 6 bases from J, the junction kept 10 bases outside the gene matches. CDR1 is SQVTM and CDR2 is ANQGSEA in the germline V gene. The CDR3 sequence is 14 residues long. The CDR3 bases are TGCAGCGTCCGAGGCACTAGCGGGCCGGATACGCAGTATTTT. Residues: CSVRGTSGPDTQYF.

This chain joins TRBV11-3 and TRBJ2-1, with 10 positions matching TRBD1. V was clipped by 5 bases and J by 8 bases; unmatched bases: 9. In germline, CDR1 is SGHNT, CDR2 YENEEA. CDR3 size: 15 residues. The CDR3 spells CASSLRQGAGDEQFF. Here the CDR3 DNA reads TGTGCCAGCAGCCTAAGACAGGGGGCTGGAGATGAGCAGTTCTTC.

Only a few counts were recorded for this clone. The gene calls are TRBV5-6 and TRBJ2-1; D is ambiguous. CDR1 and CDR2 from the germline V gene are SGHDT and YYEEEE. This CDR3 has 12 amino acids. Trimming pared 4 bases from V and 5 bases from J, leaving 7 bases between. CDR3 region: CASSSQNNEQFF. The CDR3 bases are TGTGCCAGCAGCAGTCAGAACAATGAGCAGTTCTTC.

This clone has only a few counts. V is TRBV6-1 and J is TRBJ2-7; D assignment may be TRBD1 or TRBD2 (6 bases each). Germline CDR1 reads MNHNS; CDR2 reads SASEGT. The CDR3 sequence is 16 residues long. V dropped 0 bases and J dropped 1 base, with 13 bases sitting between them. The CDR3 sequence is CASSEAEGGPSYEQYF. CDR3 DNA: TGTGCCAGCAGTGAAGCCGAGGGGGGACCATCCTACGAGCAGTACTTC.

This clone has more than one count but fewer than ten. The rearrangement joins TRBV30 to TRBJ2-3; the match to TRBD2 covers 12 bases. Germline CDR1 and CDR2: GTSNPN and SVGIG (reference sequence). The CDR3 has 15 residues. V lost 1 base to trimming and J lost 4 bases; unmatched junction nucleotides: 3. The CDR3: CAWSGTSGKADTQYF. In DNA, the CDR3 is TGTGCCTGGAGTGGGACTAGCGGGAAGGCAGATACGCAGTATTTT. The full variable domain, its missing parts supplied by reference TRBV30 and TRBJ2-3, is SQTIHQWPATLVQPVGSPLSLECTVEGTSNPNLYWYRQAAGRGLQLLFYSVGIGQISSEVPQNLSASRPQDRQFILSSKKLLLSDSGFYLCAWSGTSGKADTQYFGPGTRLTVL.

Only a few counts were recorded for this clone. The J gene is TRBJ2-3, the V gene TRBV7-3; 13 bases map to TRBD2. Germline trimming cut 6 bases from V and 6 bases from J; bases unmatched to any gene: 6. The CDR3 is made up of 15 amino acids. Per germline, CDR1 SGHTA and CDR2 FQGTGA. In DNA, the CDR3 is TGTGCCAGCAGAAGGACTAGCGGGAGCGGGGATACGCAGTATTTT. Translated: CASRRTSGSGDTQYF. The whole variable domain, filled in from reference TRBV7-3 and TRBJ2-3, reads GAGVSQTPSNKVTEKGKYVELRCDPISGHTALYWYRQSLGQGPEFLIYFQGTGAADDSGLPNDRFFAVRPEGSVSTLKIQRTERGDSAVYLCASRRTSGSGDTQYFGPGTRLTVL.